This record covers a single TCR beta chain. The assay was immunoSEQ multiplex PCR, and TCRdb's table has in-frame clones only and misses some. This repertoire shows 100,000 or so clones, about 85% found once; its top ten account for roughly 2.3%. These data belong to a study of PD-L1 blockade in urothelial cancer. Germline CDR1 SGHAT, CDR2 FQNNGV. J lost 7 bases, V lost 4 bases, and 1 base had no gene match. The CDR3 totals 13 residues. The chain couples TRBV11-2 to TRBJ1-6; 7 positions match TRBD1. The sequenced sample was PBMCs, obtained around atezolizumab (anti-PD-L1) treatment. This TCR came from a man aged 50-60 years with urothelial cancer. The CDR3 here is CASSSDRNSPLHF. CDR3 DNA: TGTGCCAGCAGCTCGGACAGGAATTCACCCCTCCACTTT.